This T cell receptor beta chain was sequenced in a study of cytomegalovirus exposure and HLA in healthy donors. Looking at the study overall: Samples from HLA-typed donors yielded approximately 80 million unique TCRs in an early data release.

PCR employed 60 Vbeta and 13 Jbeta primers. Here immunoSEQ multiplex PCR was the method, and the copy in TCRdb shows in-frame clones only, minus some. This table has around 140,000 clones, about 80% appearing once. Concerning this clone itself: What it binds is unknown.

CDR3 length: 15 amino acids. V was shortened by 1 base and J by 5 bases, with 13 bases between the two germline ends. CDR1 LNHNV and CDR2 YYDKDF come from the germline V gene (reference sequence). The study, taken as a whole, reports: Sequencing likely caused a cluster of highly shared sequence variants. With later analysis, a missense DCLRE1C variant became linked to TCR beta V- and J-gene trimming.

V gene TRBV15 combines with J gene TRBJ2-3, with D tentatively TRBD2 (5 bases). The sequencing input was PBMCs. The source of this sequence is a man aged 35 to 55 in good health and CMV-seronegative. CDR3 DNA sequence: TGTGCCACCAGCAGAGGGGAGTACAAGGGAGATACGCAGTATTTT. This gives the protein CATSRGEYKGDTQYF.